This T cell receptor beta chain was obtained from a study of shared T cell receptors in the human thymus. The CDR3 extends over 16 amino acids. The germline CDR1 and CDR2 sequences are MDHEN and SYDVKM. The V and J ends lost 6 bases and 6 bases, in that order; junction bases with no gene match: 9. Some clones are missing from TCRdb's copy, which holds only in-frame ones; the method was immunoSEQ multiplex PCR. The sample contains roughly 660,000 clones, roughly 90% of which appear only once. The data were also submitted as part of a second study, on human thymus T cells. That study reports: Resections from corrective heart surgery provided thymus tissue. V and J gene usage appeared biased in thymic and blood repertoires.

What was sequenced was thymocytes. The gene calls are TRBV28 and TRBJ2-2, with 11 bases matching TRBD1. This TCR came from a boy younger than two with a congenital heart defect. The CDR3 region has the DNA TGTGCCAGCAGAGGGACAGGGGGTCCGCGGGCCGGGGAGCTGTTTTTT. Amino acid sequence: CASRGTGGPRAGELFF. The variable domain in full, completed from reference TRBV28 and TRBJ2-2, reads DVKVTQSSRYLVKRTGEKVFLECVQDMDHENMFWYRQDPGLGLRLIYFSYDVKMKEKGDIPEGYSVSREKKERFSLILESASTNQTSMYLCASRGTGGPRAGELFFGEGSRLTVL.